The 25 T cell receptor beta chains below all came from one sample that was sequenced in a study of T cells after posttransplantation cyclophosphamide. Measured with immunoSEQ multiplex PCR; TCRdb has only the in-frame clones, and not every one. This table holds roughly 10,000 clones, about 89% found once. Controls had myeloablative marrow grafts with methotrexate and calcineurin inhibitor, sampled at 1 year. This material consisted of PBMCs, taken just over 440 days after allogeneic stem cell transplant with calcineurin inhibitor and methotrexate. The receptors stem from a male patient between 45 and 59 years old who received an allogeneic stem cell transplant from an unrelated donor, was CMV-positive, and had chronic GVHD only. The T cells may partly be graft donor cells.

The chain is built from TRBV5-1 and TRBJ1-4; TRBD1 matches 9 bases. V lost 7 bases and J lost 7; bases outside the gene matches: 14. The length of the CDR3 is 16 residues. CDR1 and CDR2 from the germline V gene are SGHRS and YFSETQ. The CDR3 DNA follows: TGCGCCAGCGCCTTGGTTCCCGGGACAGGGAGTGAAAAACTGTTTTTT. Its protein is CASALVPGTGSEKLFF.

The J gene is TRBJ2-5, the V gene TRBV11-3, with no clear D. CDR1 is SGHNT, CDR2 YENEEA, per germline. Deletions cut 0 bases from V and 4 bases from J, with 12 bases between. The CDR3 is 15 amino acids. The chain's CDR3 is CASSLESGNRETQYF. The CDR3 DNA sequence: TGTGCCAGCAGCTTAGAATCAGGAAATCGAGAGACCCAGTACTTC. The full variable domain, its missing parts supplied by reference TRBV11-3 and TRBJ2-5, is EAGVVQSPRYKIIEKKQPVAFWCNPISGHNTLYWYLQNLGQGPELLIRYENEEAVDDSQLPKDRFSAERLKGVDSTLKIQPAELGDSAVYLCASSLESGNRETQYFGPGTRLLVL.

The chain couples TRBV6-5 to TRBJ2-5; TRBD1 aligns across 8 bases. The CDR3 contains 15 residues. CDR1 is MNHEY and CDR2 is SVGAGI in the germline V gene. V lost 6 bases and J lost 0; bases outside the gene matches: 6. As DNA, the CDR3 is TGTGCCAGCAGCCGACAGGGGTCCAACCAAGAGACCCAGTACTTC. Amino acid sequence: CASSRQGSNQETQYF.

The chain uses TRBV4-1 and TRBJ2-7, with 7 bases fitting TRBD2. Losses at the gene ends were 3 bases for V and 4 bases for J; bases not matched to a gene: 9. CDR3 length equals 15 residues. CDR1 is MGHRA, CDR2 YSYEKL, per germline. In DNA form, the CDR3 reads TGCGCCAGCAGCCAGAGGGAGGGAGGAATGTACGAGCAGTACTTC. It yields the protein CASSQREGGMYEQYF.

V gene TRBV19 combines with J gene TRBJ2-3; 7 bases line up with TRBD1. The CDR3 has 16 residues. After removal of 4 bases from V and 1 base from J, the junction contained 8 bases not matched to a gene. From germline, CDR1 is LNHDA and CDR2 SQIVND (reference sequence). The CDR3 DNA reads TGTGCCAGTAGTAAAGGGGGCAGCCCCGGCACAGATACGCAGTATTTT. Its protein product is CASSKGGSPGTDTQYF.

The chain combines TRBV6-4 with TRBJ2-3, with 8 positions matching TRBD2. The CDR3 runs to 15 residues. V gave up 3 bases and J gave up 1 base; unmatched junction bases: 3. Germline CDR1 MRHNA, CDR2 SNTAGT. The DNA for the CDR3 is TGTGCCAGCAGTGAAACCGGGAGGGGCACAGATACGCAGTATTTT. Translating it yields CASSETGRGTDTQYF.

The rearrangement uses TRBV27 and TRBJ2-1; TRBD2 matches 11 bases. The CDR3 is 14 residues long. Trimming cost V 6 bases and J 9 bases; bases outside gene matches: 7. CDR1 and CDR2 from the germline V gene are MNHEY and SMNVEV (reference sequence). CDR3 amino acids: CASSIRGTSGEQFF. As DNA, the CDR3 is TGTGCCAGCAGCATCAGAGGGACTAGCGGTGAGCAGTTCTTC.

The chain links TRBV9 to TRBJ1-3; D unclear. The CDR3 length is 13 residues. Trimming took 6 bases from V and 3 from J, leaving 10 bases between them. The V gene's germline CDR1 is SGDLS and CDR2 YYNGEE. CDR3 region: CASNGGGGNTIYF. The DNA of the CDR3 is TGTGCCAGCAACGGTGGTGGTGGAAACACCATATATTTT.

This chain connects TRBV19 to TRBJ2-7; a weak D match, TRBD1 (6 bases). Germline V gene lookup returns CDR1 LNHDA and CDR2 SQIVND (reference sequence). The V end lost 1 base, the J end lost 5 bases, and 18 bases lay between the germline ends. This CDR3 has 16 amino acids. The CDR3 coding sequence is TGTGCCAGTAGTATAGGACTGGGACCGGGACACAACGAGCAGTACTTC. This gives the protein CASSIGLGPGHNEQYF.

The chain links TRBV19 to TRBJ2-1, with D maybe TRBD1 (6 bases). CDR3 length: 16 amino acids. V lost 3 bases and J lost 4, with 16 bases in between. Germline CDR1 and CDR2: LNHDA and SQIVND (reference sequence). The CDR3 loop is CASSMTAGVAYNEQFF. The CDR3 bases are TGTGCCAGTAGTATGACGGCAGGGGTTGCATACAATGAGCAGTTCTTC.

The gene calls are TRBV5-6 and TRBJ2-2; D remains unclear. Per germline, CDR1 SGHDT and CDR2 YYEEEE. The CDR3 has 14 residues. Trimming left V 0 bases short and J 3 bases short, with 6 bases between. CDR3 protein: CASSLAAYTGELFF. Written as DNA, the CDR3 is TGTGCCAGCAGCTTGGCCGCGTACACCGGGGAGCTGTTTTTT.

J is TRBJ1-4 and V is TRBV6-5; tentative D call: TRBD1 (5 bases). The CDR3 spans 15 residues. CDR1 is MNHEY and CDR2 is SVGAGI in the germline V gene. V lost 0 bases to trimming and J lost 5 bases, with 10 bases between them. The CDR3 nucleotides read TGTGCCAGCAGTTACTCACCGGCAGGGAATGAAAAACTGTTTTTT. Translated, it gives CASSYSPAGNEKLFF.

The V call is TRBV7-3, the J call TRBJ1-3; the D is unclear. This CDR3 is built from 15 residues. V was trimmed by 1 base and J by 2 bases, leaving 9 bases between them. Germline V gives CDR1 SGHTA, CDR2 FQGTGA. DNA of the CDR3: TGTGCCAGCAGCTTAAACGGGTTCCCTGGAAACACCATATATTTT. Translating it yields CASSLNGFPGNTIYF.

The chain couples TRBV28 to TRBJ1-5; D possibly corresponds to TRBD1 (6 bases). Germline V lookup: CDR1 MDHEN, CDR2 SYDVKM. The CDR3 is made up of 15 amino acids. This chain's CDR3 is CAVFPNTGPDQPQHF. Here the CDR3 DNA reads TGTGCGGTCTTCCCAAACACAGGGCCCGATCAGCCCCAGCATTTT.

The rearrangement links TRBV6-6 to TRBJ2-3, with D perhaps matching TRBD2 (6 bases). In germline, CDR1 is MNHNY, CDR2 SVGAGI (reference sequence). Between the trimmed V and J ends, which lost 2 bases and 10 bases, there was a span of 10 bases. This CDR3 is 12 amino acids long. The CDR3 DNA follows: TGTGCCAGCAGTTACGAATGGAGGGCGCAGTATTTT. Its translation is CASSYEWRAQYF.

The chain carries TRBV21-1 and TRBJ1-5; TRBD1 reflects the table's D call only, with no check against the DNA. TRBV21-1 counts as a pseudogene. This CDR3 contains 18 residues. The CDR3 loop is CASSKGANEDKGNQPQHF. CDR3 in DNA: TGTGCCAGCAGCAAAGGGGCCAACGAAGACAAGGGCAATCAGCCCCAGCATTTT.

This clone turned up a few times. The chain is built from TRBV10-3 and TRBJ1-6; D gene unclear. This CDR3 region has 13 residues. CDR1 and CDR2 from the germline V gene are ENHRY and SYGVKD. V lost 6 bases and J 5 bases, leaving 8 bases between the germline ends. The CDR3 coding sequence is TGTGCCATCAGATCGGTCGATAATTCACCCCTCCACTTT. Amino acid sequence: CAIRSVDNSPLHF.

CDR3 in amino acids: CASSRPGLAGASSYEQYF. The CDR3 DNA is TGTGCCAGCAGCAGACCGGGACTAGCGGGGGCCAGCTCCTACGAGCAGTACTTC. The J gene is TRBJ2-7, the V gene TRBV5-6; 14 nucleotides line up with TRBD2. The V and J ends lost 4 bases and 0 bases, in that order; junction bases with no gene match: 9. The CDR3 extends over 18 amino acids. Germline V gene sequence: CDR1 SGHDT, CDR2 YYEEEE.

The chain recombines TRBV23-1 with TRBJ2-7, with TRBD1 matching 8 bases. TRBV23-1 is given ORF status, its function remaining uncertain. CDR3 length equals 13 residues. Trimming at V came to 7 bases and at J to 4 bases, leaving 6 bases not matched to a gene. The CDR3 here is CASKQGASYEQYF. CDR3 DNA sequence: TGCGCCAGCAAGCAGGGGGCGAGTTACGAGCAGTACTTC.

The chain has TRBV28 and TRBJ2-1; 8 nucleotides agree with TRBD2. The germline V gene encodes CDR1 MDHEN and CDR2 SYDVKM. CDR3 size: 12 residues. The V segment lost 11 bases and the J segment 7 bases; nucleotides outside the gene matches: 7. CDR3: CAAGGGRNEQFF. The CDR3 nucleotides are TGTGCCGCGGGGGGCGGGAGGAATGAGCAGTTCTTC.

V and J are TRBV11-2 and TRBJ1-2; no definite D call. Germline assignment: CDR1 SGHAT and CDR2 FQNNGV. The length of the CDR3 is 12 residues. The V gene lost 1 base and the J gene lost 7 bases, with 7 bases spanning the gap. Written as DNA, the CDR3 is TGTGCCAGCAGCTTAGGCTGGGCTGGCTACACCTTC. Translation: CASSLGWAGYTF. The variable domain in full, with the rest retrieved from reference TRBV11-2 and TRBJ1-2, is EAGVAQSPRYKIIEKRQSVAFWCNPISGHATLYWYQQILGQGPKLLIQFQNNGVVDDSQLPKDRFSAERLKGVDSTLKIQPAKLEDSAVYLCASSLGWAGYTFGSGTRLTVV.

In DNA form, the CDR3 reads TGTGCCAGCAGTTCTTCCTACGAGCAGTACTTC. Its protein product is CASSSSYEQYF. The V call is TRBV5-4, the J call TRBJ2-7; no clear D gene. Germline CDR1 is SGHNT and CDR2 is YYREEE (reference sequence). The CDR3 loop spans 11 amino acids. Trimming shortened V by 5 bases and J by 1 base, and 4 bases separated the two germline ends.

This chain uses TRBV27 with TRBJ2-7; D might be TRBD2 (6 bases). Germline CDR1 reads MNHEY; CDR2 reads SMNVEV (reference sequence). Trimming pared 8 bases from V and 5 bases from J, leaving 19 bases between. The CDR3 totals 14 residues. The CDR3 nucleotides are TGTGCCAGCTCCGTTCGTCGTACGGGGGACGAGCAGTACTTC. This encodes CASSVRRTGDEQYF.

The gene calls are TRBV4-1 and TRBJ2-7, with D possibly matching TRBD1 (6 bases). CDR3 length: 17 residues. Trimming took 0 bases from V and 3 from J, leaving 18 bases between them. CDR1 and CDR2 (germline): MGHRA, YSYEKL. CDR3: CASSQDKQGFSFYEQYF. The CDR3 DNA reads as TGCGCCAGCAGCCAAGATAAACAGGGTTTTTCTTTCTACGAGCAGTACTTC.

The V gene is TRBV27, the J gene TRBJ1-4; no clear D. V gave up 1 base and J gave up 7 bases, with 13 bases separating them. Germline CDR1 is MNHEY and CDR2 is SMNVEV (reference sequence). The CDR3 loop spans 15 amino acids. The CDR3 sequence is CASSLWYSPGEKLFF. The CDR3 DNA follows: TGTGCCAGCAGTTTATGGTACAGCCCCGGTGAAAAACTGTTTTTT.